The 19 T cell receptor beta chains presented below share a single source sample, sequenced in a study of T cell responses to AZD1222 COVID-19 vaccine. Using immunoSEQ multiplex PCR, the repertoire was profiled, and TCRdb retains in-frame clones only, with some absent. The data contain about 160,000 clones, roughly 90% of them singletons. Sequencing was performed on peripheral blood, taken 28 days after the second AZD1222 dose. These receptors all come from an adult who received the AZD1222 COVID-19 vaccine.

The chain recombines TRBV24-1 with TRBJ2-7, with a possible D match to TRBD1 (6 bases). Germline CDR1 KGHDR, CDR2 SFDVKD. V was cut by 1 base and J by 0 bases, with 12 bases left in between. This CDR3 has 16 residues. The CDR3 region has the DNA TGTGCCACCAGTGATTTAAACAGGGACGGCTCCTACGAGCAGTACTTC. It codes for CATSDLNRDGSYEQYF.

J is TRBJ2-1 and V is TRBV7-9; 9 bases are shared with TRBD2. Germline V gene lookup returns CDR1 SEHNR and CDR2 FQNEAQ (reference sequence). V shed 2 bases, J shed 7 bases, and the junction held 6 bases outside the gene matches. CDR3 size: 15 residues. The CDR3 here is CASSLRSGRRNEQFF. DNA of the CDR3: TGTGCCAGCAGCTTAAGGAGCGGGAGGAGGAATGAGCAGTTCTTC.

The chain couples TRBV24-1 to TRBJ1-4; 7 nucleotides align to TRBD1. Unmatched junction bases numbered 6, after V lost 4 bases and J lost 5 bases. The CDR3 contains 15 residues. The germline V gene encodes CDR1 KGHDR and CDR2 SFDVKD. The CDR3 loop is CATSEPGGANEKLFF. CDR3 coding DNA: TGTGCCACCAGTGAGCCAGGGGGAGCCAATGAAAAACTGTTTTTT.

This clone was seen a handful of times. The chain recombines TRBV4-1 with TRBJ1-1; TRBD1 aligns across 8 bases. The CDR3 length is 19 residues. The V and J ends lost 0 bases and 6 bases, in that order; junction bases with no gene match: 18. CDR1 and CDR2 (germline): MGHRA, YSYEKL. The CDR3, as DNA: TGCGCCAGCAGCCAAGAGGTCCCTGGGGGAGGACAGGGCTATCCTGAAGCTTTCTTT. Translating it yields CASSQEVPGGGQGYPEAFF.

The chain employs TRBV28 and TRBJ2-5; 10 bases are a match to TRBD1. There are 15 residues in the CDR3. The germline V gene encodes CDR1 MDHEN and CDR2 SYDVKM. After removal of 5 bases from V and 5 bases from J, the junction contained 8 bases not matched to a gene. The chain's CDR3 is CASSVETGGGETQYF. CDR3 DNA sequence: TGTGCCAGCAGTGTCGAGACAGGGGGCGGGGAGACCCAGTACTTC.

The rearrangement uses TRBV4-1 and TRBJ1-4; D gene unclear. V was pared by 2 bases and J by 0 bases, with 7 bases between. This CDR3 spans 15 amino acids. Germline lookup yields CDR1 MGHRA and CDR2 YSYEKL. The CDR3 protein is CASSQQSATNEKLFF. The CDR3 DNA reads TGCGCCAGCAGCCAACAGAGCGCAACTAATGAAAAACTGTTTTTT.

This chain uses TRBV2 with TRBJ1-6; D not resolved. V shed 0 bases and J shed 4 bases, with 7 bases lying between them. The germline gives CDR1 SNHLY, CDR2 FYNNEI. The CDR3 runs to 15 residues. CDR3 in amino acids: CASSEASQYNSPLHF. CDR3 sequence (DNA): TGTGCCAGCAGTGAAGCCAGCCAGTATAATTCACCCCTCCACTTT. The whole variable domain, remainder taken from reference TRBV2 and TRBJ1-6, is EPEVTQTPSHQVTQMGQEVILRCVPISNHLYFYWYRQILGQKVEFLVSFYNNEISEKSEIFDDQFSVERPDGSNFTLKIRSTKLEDSAMYFCASSEASQYNSPLHFGNGTRLTVT.

The chain is built from TRBV27 and TRBJ1-2, with D maybe TRBD1 (6 bases). The germline gives CDR1 MNHEY, CDR2 SMNVEV (reference sequence). The CDR3 runs 11 residues. The V and J ends lost 6 bases and 8 bases respectively, with 10 bases between them. CDR3 DNA sequence: TGTGCCAGCAGCCCAGGGACAGGCTACACCTTC. It codes for CASSPGTGYTF.

The gene calls are TRBV6-1 and TRBJ2-1, with TRBD1 identical over 9 bases. V was pared by 2 bases and J by 7 bases, with 9 bases of the junction left unmatched. CDR1 is MNHNS, CDR2 SASEGT, per germline. The CDR3 extends over 16 amino acids. In DNA form, the CDR3 reads TGTGCCAGCAGTGAATTCTCCGGGACAGGGAGTAATGAGCAGTTCTTC. It codes for CASSEFSGTGSNEQFF.

The V call is TRBV7-9, the J call TRBJ2-7; 12 bases match TRBD2. Germline loops: CDR1 SEHNR, CDR2 FQNEAQ (reference sequence). The junction had 6 bases not matched to a gene; V was cut back by 5 bases and J by 7 bases. The length of the CDR3 is 14 residues. For the CDR3, the DNA is TGTGCCAGCAGCGTCCGACTAGCGGGAGCTGAGCAGTACTTC. Residues: CASSVRLAGAEQYF.

This clone has just one count. The chain is built from TRBV27 and TRBJ2-7; 14 bases line up with TRBD2. The trim removed 5 bases at V and 6 bases at J, leaving 9 bases unmatched. The CDR3 contains 16 residues. CDR1 is MNHEY and CDR2 is SMNVEV in the germline V gene (reference sequence). CDR3 residues: CASSIGLAGGRGEQYF. CDR3 bases: TGTGCCAGCAGTATCGGACTAGCGGGAGGAAGAGGCGAGCAGTACTTC.

This chain connects TRBV29-1 to TRBJ2-2, with TRBD2 matching over 14 bases. Trimming cost V 6 bases and J 1 base; bases outside gene matches: 13. Germline V gene sequence: CDR1 SQVTM, CDR2 ANQGSEA. This CDR3 has 19 residues. The CDR3, as DNA: TGCAGCGTCCTAGGGAGGACTAGCGGGAGGCGACTGAACACCGGGGAGCTGTTTTTT. Translated: CSVLGRTSGRRLNTGELFF.

The chain carries TRBV24-1 and TRBJ2-1; possible D gene TRBD2, 5 bases. V lost 3 bases and J lost 9, with 14 bases in between. Germline V gives CDR1 KGHDR, CDR2 SFDVKD. The CDR3 totals 14 residues. The CDR3 DNA reads as TGTGCCACCAGTGATGCCTCGACTGCGGGTGAGCAGTTCTTC. This gives the protein CATSDASTAGEQFF.

The rearrangement uses TRBV5-1 and TRBJ1-2; 7 nucleotides agree with TRBD1. The CDR3 is 13 amino acids. CDR1 is SGHRS, CDR2 YFSETQ, per germline. The V gene end was trimmed by 3 bases and the J gene end by 7 bases; junction bases not matched to a gene: 6. The CDR3 DNA is TGCGCCAGCAGCTGGGACGACAGGGTTGGCTACACCTTC. Protein product: CASSWDDRVGYTF.

The rearrangement uses TRBV24-1 and TRBJ2-3; 9 bases are a match to TRBD2. V lost 9 bases, J lost 5 bases, and 5 bases stayed unmatched. CDR3 length: 13 amino acids. The germline V gene has CDR1 KGHDR and CDR2 SFDVKD. For the CDR3, the DNA is TGTGCCACCGGTAGCGGGAGAGGAGATACGCAGTATTTT. This encodes CATGSGRGDTQYF.

V usage is TRBV27 and J usage is TRBJ2-5; D is uncertain. The germline V gene has CDR1 MNHEY and CDR2 SMNVEV (reference sequence). V was trimmed by 5 bases and J by 5 bases, leaving 18 bases between them. CDR3 length: 15 residues. The CDR3 reads CASSEVTGTRETQYF. CDR3 nucleotides: TGTGCCAGCAGTGAAGTGACTGGAACTCGGGAGACCCAGTACTTC.

This clone has just one count. The gene calls are TRBV4-1 and TRBJ1-2, with D unclear. V lost 0 bases, J lost 7 bases, and 12 bases lay in between. CDR1 is MGHRA and CDR2 is YSYEKL in the germline V gene. This CDR3 is 14 amino acids long. In nucleotides, the CDR3 is TGCGCCAGCAGCCAAGAGGTGTCTCGGTCTGGCTACACCTTC. It yields the protein CASSQEVSRSGYTF.

The chain couples TRBV5-1 to TRBJ2-7; 10 nucleotides align to TRBD1. The CDR3 loop spans 16 amino acids. Germline V gene sequence: CDR1 SGHRS, CDR2 YFSETQ. J lost 4 bases, V lost 1 base, and 8 bases had no gene match. The CDR3 nucleotides are TGCGCCAGCAGCTTGCGGGACAGGGGTTTTAGTTACGAGCAGTACTTC. This gives the protein CASSLRDRGFSYEQYF.

This rearrangement joins TRBV27 to TRBJ1-2, with 7 bases lining up with TRBD1. Germline CDR1 reads MNHEY; CDR2 reads SMNVEV (reference sequence). The trim removed 7 bases at V and 3 bases at J, leaving 14 bases unmatched. The CDR3 spans 16 residues. In nucleotides, the CDR3 is TGTGCCAGCAACAAGGCCGGGACAGAGGACTACTATGGCTACACCTTC. Amino acids: CASNKAGTEDYYGYTF.